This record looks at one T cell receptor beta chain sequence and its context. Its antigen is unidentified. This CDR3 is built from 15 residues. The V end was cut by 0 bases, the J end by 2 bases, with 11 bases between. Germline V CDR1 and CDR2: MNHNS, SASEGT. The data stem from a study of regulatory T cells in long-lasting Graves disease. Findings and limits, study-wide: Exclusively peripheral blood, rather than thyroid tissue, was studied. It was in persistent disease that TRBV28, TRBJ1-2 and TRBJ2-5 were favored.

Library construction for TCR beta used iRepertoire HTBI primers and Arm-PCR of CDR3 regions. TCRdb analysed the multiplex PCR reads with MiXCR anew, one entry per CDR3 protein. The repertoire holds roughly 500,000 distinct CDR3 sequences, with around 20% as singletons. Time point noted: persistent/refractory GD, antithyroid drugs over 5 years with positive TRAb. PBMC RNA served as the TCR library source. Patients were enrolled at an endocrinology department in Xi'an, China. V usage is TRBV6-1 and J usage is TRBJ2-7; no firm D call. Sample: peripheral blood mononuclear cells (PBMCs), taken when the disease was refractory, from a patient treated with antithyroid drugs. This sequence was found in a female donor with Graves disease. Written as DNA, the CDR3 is TGTGCCAGCAGTGAAGCACCAGCTGAGACCTACGAGCAGTACTTC. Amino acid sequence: CASSEAPAETYEQYF.